Below, 2 T cell receptor beta chains from the same sample are listed, as sequenced in a study of OX40 agonist ivuxolimab in advanced cancers. TCRdb's copy holds only in-frame clones and misses some; the assay was immunoSEQ multiplex PCR. The sample includes 40,000 to 55,000 clones, about nine tenths of them seen just once. Sequencing used CD4+ or CD8+ T cells sorted from blood, obtained in a trial of the OX40 agonist ivuxolimab. These receptors were obtained from an adult with an advanced solid tumor such as melanoma, head and neck, liver or kidney cancer.

The chain links TRBV7-3 to TRBJ2-7; the match to TRBD1 covers 7 bases. J gave up 10 bases and V 5 bases, and 5 bases lay outside the gene matches. Per the germline V gene, CDR1 is SGHTA and CDR2 is FQGTGA. The CDR3 covers 11 residues. This CDR3 reads CASSPGQLQYF. The CDR3 nucleotides are TGTGCCAGCAGCCCGGGACAGCTTCAGTACTTC. Combining the CDR3 with reference TRBV7-3 and TRBJ2-7 gives the whole variable domain GAGVSQTPSNKVTEKGKYVELRCDPISGHTALYWYRQSLGQGPEFLIYFQGTGAADDSGLPNDRFFAVRPEGSVSTLKIQRTERGDSAVYLCASSPGQLQYFGPGTRLTVT.

The chain joins TRBV28 to TRBJ1-4, with D uncertain. The CDR3 covers 11 residues. Germline-derived CDR1 and CDR2 are MDHEN and SYDVKM. V lost 7 bases and J lost 6, with 6 bases in between. In DNA, the CDR3 is TGTGCCAGCAAAGGTGATGAAAAACTGTTTTTT. Its translation is CASKGDEKLFF.